This T cell receptor beta chain comes out of a study of blood T cell repertoires in COVID-19. Study details: Acute and convalescent COVID-19 specimens originated in the United States, Italy and Spain. From T cells, B-cell-depleted T cells, or PBMCs came the material, which was cDNA or gDNA.

This CDR3 region has 13 residues. With V trimmed by 4 bases and J by 6 bases, 6 bases remained unmatched. CDR1 and CDR2 from the germline V gene are SGHNT and YYREEE (reference sequence). Enrolment of Seattle patients took place during active infection, and they were followed longitudinally. This clone was counted a few times. Authors' analysis steps: The assay estimated nucleated cells by amplifying reference gene primers. Assay: immunoSEQ multiplex PCR; the TCRdb copy retains only in-frame clones and omits some. The V and J calls and clone size were taken over from that table, and D and trimming were inferred from the DNA. The sample lists roughly 290,000 clones, 65% to 85% occurring once.

The sequencing sample was made of peripheral blood. The gene calls are TRBV5-4 and TRBJ2-7, with 8 bases that match TRBD1. This sequence originates from a person aged 70 to 79 with COVID-19, enrolled during active disease. The CDR3: CASSLTGESEQYF. CDR3 nucleotide sequence: TGTGCCAGCAGCCTGACAGGGGAGAGCGAGCAGTACTTC.